This T cell receptor (beta chain) was recovered during a study of OX40 agonist ivuxolimab in advanced cancers. Looking at the study overall: Among those treated, three patients had partial responses, one with hepatocellular carcinoma and two with cutaneous melanoma.

Trimming cost V 3 bases and J 8 bases, with 14 bases left between them. Germline V CDR1 and CDR2: SGHRS, YFSETQ. This CDR3 region has 13 residues. Assay: immunoSEQ multiplex PCR; the TCRdb copy retains only in-frame clones and omits some. In the table there are about 64,000 clones, roughly 80% of which are singletons. The sample consisted of CD4+ or CD8+ T cells sorted from blood, taken in a trial of the OX40 agonist ivuxolimab. The origin of this receptor is an adult with an advanced solid tumor such as melanoma, head and neck, liver or kidney cancer. V and J are TRBV5-1 and TRBJ1-1; maybe TRBD1 (5 bases). Written as DNA, the CDR3 is TGCGCCAGCAGCTCGGGACCGGGGACCGAAGCTTTCTTT. Translated: CASSSGPGTEAFF.